The 32 T cell receptor beta chains in this list originate from one sample, sequenced in a study of early T cells in non-severe SARS-CoV-2 infection. TCRdb reprocessed the 5' RACE reads via MiXCR and lists one record per CDR3 protein. Of more than 80,000 distinct CDR3 sequences detected, around 10% appear once; the ten largest clones hold roughly 5%. Sequencing input: whole blood. The receptors were sampled from an adult who was a healthcare worker with PCR-confirmed SARS-CoV-2 infection or an uninfected control (not recorded which).

The chain carries TRBV7-9 and TRBJ1-1; D possibly corresponds to TRBD1 (6 bases). V was clipped by 2 bases and J by 4 bases, with 26 bases between them. Per germline, CDR1 SEHNR and CDR2 FQNEAQ (reference sequence). The CDR3 length is 19 residues. CDR3 sequence (DNA): TGTGCCAGCAGCTTAAAGGGGGTATCAGGTAACGGCCAGGGCACTGAAGCTTTCTTT. This sequence encodes CASSLKGVSGNGQGTEAFF. Full variable domain (missing parts from reference TRBV7-9 and TRBJ1-1): DTGVSQNPRHKITKRGQNVTFRCDPISEHNRLYWYRQTLGQGPEFLTYFQNEAQLEKSRLLSDRFSAERPKGSFSTLEIQRTEQGDSAMYLCASSLKGVSGNGQGTEAFFGQGTRLTVV.

In this sample, this clonotype turned up a few times. This chain joins TRBV5-1 and TRBJ1-1, with no clear D. The CDR3 is 14 residues long. The germline V gene has CDR1 SGHRS and CDR2 YFSETQ. The V end lost 0 bases, the J end lost 1 base, and 7 bases lay between the germline ends. The CDR3 here is CASSLEGQNTEAFF. DNA for the CDR3: TGCGCCAGCAGCTTGGAGGGCCAGAACACTGAAGCTTTCTTT.

In its sample, this clonotype was seen a few times. The chain combines TRBV29-1 with TRBJ1-1; 7 bases are a match to TRBD1. V was pared by 5 bases and J by 1 base, with 10 bases of the junction left unmatched. Germline V gene sequence: CDR1 SQVTM, CDR2 ANQGSEA. The CDR3 has 15 residues. CDR3 coding DNA: TGCAGCGTTCGAGGGCCGACAGGGAAGAACACTGAAGCTTTCTTT. Encoded protein: CSVRGPTGKNTEAFF. Combining the CDR3 with reference TRBV29-1 and TRBJ1-1 gives the whole variable domain SAVISQKPSRDICQRGTSLTIQCQVDSQVTMMFWYRQQPGQSLTLIATANQGSEATYESGFVIDKFPISRPNLTFSTLTVSNMSPEDSSIYLCSVRGPTGKNTEAFFGQGTRLTVV.

This clonotype was detected ten times or more. The chain uses TRBV5-6 and TRBJ1-1; no firm D call. This CDR3 is built from 14 residues. Trimming cost V 1 base and J 5 bases, with 12 bases left between them. Germline assignment: CDR1 SGHDT and CDR2 YYEEEE. The CDR3 protein is CASSLLRGGTEAFF. In DNA, the CDR3 is TGTGCCAGCAGCTTGCTCCGGGGAGGGACTGAAGCTTTCTTT.

The sample holds a few counts of this clonotype. The rearrangement joins TRBV5-1 to TRBJ2-7; TRBD1 matches at 7 bases. This CDR3 has 12 amino acids. CDR1 and CDR2 (germline): SGHRS, YFSETQ. V lost 7 bases to trimming and J lost 3 bases; unmatched junction nucleotides: 4. CDR3 DNA sequence: TGCGCCAGCGAGGCAGGGGGCTACGAGCAGTACTTC. It is translated as CASEAGGYEQYF.

In nucleotides, the CDR3 is TGCAGCGGCACAGGGGTCGCCGGGGTAGATACGCAGTATTTT. This codes for CSGTGVAGVDTQYF. The rearrangement joins TRBV29-1 to TRBJ2-3; 7 nucleotides align to TRBD1. The V gene's germline CDR1 is SQVTM and CDR2 ANQGSEA. The trim removed 7 bases at V and 5 bases at J, leaving 12 bases unmatched. CDR3 length: 14 residues.

This clonotype was recorded at least ten times. V usage is TRBV30 and J usage is TRBJ1-5, with a weak D call TRBD1 (5 bases). Trimming removed 1 base at V and 6 bases at J, with 10 bases between. Looked up from germline, CDR1 is GTSNPN and CDR2 is SVGIG (reference sequence). The CDR3 runs to 13 residues. The DNA of the CDR3 is TGTGCCTGGAGTGGAGGGAGGGGTCAGCCCCAGCATTTT. Translation gives CAWSGGRGQPQHF.

This clonotype was detected a few times. The CDR3 loop is CASSLRDRGNTGELFF. As DNA, the CDR3 is TGTGCCAGCAGCCTGCGGGACAGGGGAAACACCGGGGAGCTGTTTTTT. The chain employs TRBV7-8 and TRBJ2-2, with 10 bases matching TRBD1. The junction had 5 bases not matched to a gene; V was cut back by 5 bases and J by 2 bases. The CDR3 is made up of 16 amino acids. Germline CDR1 and CDR2: SGHVS and FQNEAQ.

This clonotype was seen more than once but under ten times. The J gene is TRBJ2-4, the V gene TRBV7-7, with TRBD2 matching 10 bases. Germline V CDR1 and CDR2: SSHAT, FNYEAQ (reference sequence). The V and J ends lost 2 bases and 0 bases, in that order; junction bases with no gene match: 7. CDR3 length: 18 residues. Here the CDR3 reads CASSLSGGAPLAKNIQYF. CDR3 DNA sequence: TGTGCCAGCAGCTTAAGCGGGGGGGCACCCTTAGCCAAAAACATTCAGTACTTC.

On this clonotype: A junction boundary mismatches the germline segment, possibly from a read error. The CDR3 protein is CASRRHSNTGGLFF. The CDR3, as DNA: TGTGCCAGCAGGAGGCACTCGAACACCGGGGGGCTGTTTTTT. V is TRBV28 and J is TRBJ2-2; D possibly corresponds to TRBD2 (6 bases). Germline V lookup: CDR1 MDHEN, CDR2 SYDVKM. CDR3 length: 14 amino acids.

The rearrangement joins TRBV29-1 to TRBJ2-1; TRBD1 aligns across 9 bases. The CDR3 is 14 amino acids. Germline CDR1 and CDR2: SQVTM and ANQGSEA. J was trimmed by 4 bases and V by 5 bases; bases with no gene match: 6. This chain's CDR3 is CSVTGQGRYNEQFF. The CDR3 nucleotides are TGCAGCGTTACGGGACAGGGACGGTACAATGAGCAGTTCTTC.

The chain links TRBV6-1 to TRBJ1-2; tentatively, D is TRBD1 (5 bases). Looked up from germline, CDR1 is MNHNS and CDR2 is SASEGT. V was trimmed by 11 bases and J by 4 bases, leaving 20 bases between them. The CDR3 is 14 amino acids. The CDR3 is CAGAQGDDGYGYTF. In DNA, the CDR3 is TGTGCCGGGGCGCAGGGAGATGACGGCTATGGCTACACCTTC.

Only a few counts were recorded for this clonotype. The gene calls are TRBV7-3 and TRBJ1-1; the match to TRBD1 covers 8 bases. V lost 1 base, J lost 4 bases, and 5 bases stayed unmatched. CDR3 length: 15 residues. Germline-derived CDR1 and CDR2 are SGHTA and FQGTGA. CDR3: CASSLNSGTGTEAFF. The DNA of the CDR3 is TGTGCCAGCAGCTTAAACTCGGGGACAGGCACTGAAGCTTTCTTT.

This clonotype was seen at least ten times. This sequence joins TRBV12-3 or TRBV12-4 and TRBJ2-6; D remains unclear. The CDR3 totals 15 residues. V was pared by 3 bases and J by 4 bases, with 10 bases between. The CDR3 nucleotides are TGTGCCAGCAGTTTTCCCATACTCGGGGCCAACGTCCTGACTTTC. This encodes CASSFPILGANVLTF.

This chain uses TRBV20-1 with TRBJ2-1, with TRBD1 matching over 10 bases. V lost 0 bases and J lost 3; bases outside the gene matches: 20. Per the germline V gene, CDR1 is DFQATT and CDR2 is SNEGSKA (reference sequence). The CDR3 totals 21 residues. The CDR3 bases are TGCAGTGCTAGAGAACGCCGATGGGACAGGGGATTCGTAGCGCACTACAATGAGCAGTTCTTC. This gives the protein CSARERRWDRGFVAHYNEQFF.

The chain carries TRBV27 and TRBJ2-7, with 7 bases lining up with TRBD1. Trimming cost V 6 bases and J 0 bases; bases outside gene matches: 8. The CDR3 has 15 amino acids. CDR1 and CDR2 from the germline V gene are MNHEY and SMNVEV (reference sequence). CDR3 in amino acids: CASSLKQGYSYEQYF. CDR3 nucleotides: TGTGCCAGCAGCTTAAAACAGGGGTACTCCTACGAGCAGTACTTC.

This clonotype occurred many times. The rearrangement joins TRBV29-1 to TRBJ2-2; D gene unclear. The CDR3 is 12 amino acids. Germline V lookup: CDR1 SQVTM, CDR2 ANQGSEA. Trimming took 5 bases from V and 5 from J, leaving 9 bases between them. The CDR3 nucleotides are TGCAGCGTTTTCACGGCGACCGGGGAGCTGTTTTTT. Its protein product is CSVFTATGELFF.

This clonotype has a handful of counts. V gene TRBV5-1 combines with J gene TRBJ2-7; no clear D. Looked up from germline, CDR1 is SGHRS and CDR2 is YFSETQ. V was trimmed by 0 bases and J by 5 bases, leaving 9 bases between them. The CDR3 runs 13 residues. CDR3 amino acids: CASSLARADEQYF. CDR3 coding DNA: TGCGCCAGCAGCTTGGCCCGGGCCGACGAGCAGTACTTC.

Ten or more counts support this clonotype. The V call is TRBV19, the J call TRBJ2-7; 10 bases map to TRBD1. Germline V gene lookup returns CDR1 LNHDA and CDR2 SQIVND (reference sequence). V shed 5 bases and J 4 bases; nucleotides not matched to a gene: 11. This CDR3 spans 16 amino acids. CDR3 loop: CASSRKTGGASYEQYF. The CDR3, as DNA: TGTGCCAGTAGTCGTAAGACAGGGGGCGCGTCTTACGAGCAGTACTTC.

This sequence joins TRBV5-1 and TRBJ2-2; the D is unclear. V lost 4 bases and J lost 9, with 7 bases in between. CDR3 length: 11 residues. The germline V gene has CDR1 SGHRS and CDR2 YFSETQ. For the CDR3, the DNA is TGCGCCAGCAGCGACGCCTGGGAGCTGTTTTTT. It translates to CASSDAWELFF.

At least ten counts were recorded for this clonotype. This rearrangement joins TRBV11-2 to TRBJ2-6, with D hard to call. The CDR3 runs 13 residues. Germline CDR1 and CDR2: SGHAT and FQNNGV. V was trimmed by 5 bases and J by 2 bases, leaving 4 bases between them. CDR3 DNA sequence: TGTGCCAGCAGCATTACTGGGGCCAACGTCCTGACTTTC. Amino acids: CASSITGANVLTF.

This clonotype was recorded a few times. This chain joins TRBV2 and TRBJ2-1; D perhaps matches TRBD1 (6 bases). The V and J ends lost 3 bases and 7 bases respectively, with 10 bases between them. CDR3 length: 13 residues. The germline CDR1 and CDR2 sequences are SNHLY and FYNNEI. This CDR3 reads CASSDVTGNEQFF. The CDR3 bases are TGTGCCAGCAGTGATGTAACAGGGAATGAGCAGTTCTTC. The full variable domain, with the rest looked up from reference TRBV2 and TRBJ2-1, is EPEVTQTPSHQVTQMGQEVILRCVPISNHLYFYWYRQILGQKVEFLVSFYNNEISEKSEIFDDQFSVERPDGSNFTLKIRSTKLEDSAMYFCASSDVTGNEQFFGPGTRLTVL.

The chain has TRBV5-1 and TRBJ2-3; no reliable D call. The V gene's germline CDR1 is SGHRS and CDR2 YFSETQ. The CDR3 runs 13 residues. Trimming removed 4 bases at V and 4 bases at J, with 10 bases between. The CDR3, as DNA: TGCGCCAGCAGCCTCCTTGGCCCAGATACGCAGTATTTT. Protein product: CASSLLGPDTQYF.

V and J are TRBV7-3 and TRBJ2-1, with D tentatively TRBD2 (5 bases). CDR1 is SGHTA and CDR2 is FQGTGA in the germline V gene. The CDR3 extends over 14 amino acids. V was pared by 2 bases and J by 7 bases, with 12 bases between. The CDR3 is CASSLLGSGNEQFF. The CDR3 region has the DNA TGTGCCAGCAGCTTACTGGGTTCGGGGAATGAGCAGTTCTTC.

This clonotype turned up a few times. V is TRBV6-5 and J is TRBJ1-4, with 11 nucleotides matching TRBD1. Trimming cost V 0 bases and J 0 bases; bases outside gene matches: 3. The germline gives CDR1 MNHEY, CDR2 SVGAGI. The CDR3 consists of 18 residues. CDR3 amino acids: CASSYSKGQGATNEKLFF. The CDR3 nucleotides are TGTGCCAGCAGTTACTCGAAGGGACAGGGGGCAACTAATGAAAAACTGTTTTTT.

This chain connects TRBV2 to TRBJ2-3; no reliable D call. Germline CDR1 reads SNHLY; CDR2 reads FYNNEI. This CDR3 contains 12 residues. The V end lost 5 bases, the J end lost 6 bases, and 9 bases lay between the germline ends. The CDR3 is CASSLIRDTQYF. CDR3 nucleotides: TGTGCCAGCAGTTTAATACGGGATACGCAGTATTTT. The full variable domain, with the rest looked up from reference TRBV2 and TRBJ2-3, is EPEVTQTPSHQVTQMGQEVILRCVPISNHLYFYWYRQILGQKVEFLVSFYNNEISEKSEIFDDQFSVERPDGSNFTLKIRSTKLEDSAMYFCASSLIRDTQYFGPGTRLTVL.

This clonotype was seen more than once but under ten times. The rearrangement uses TRBV29-1 and TRBJ2-1, with 12 bases fitting TRBD2. The V gene's germline CDR1 is SQVTM and CDR2 ANQGSEA. V gave up 7 bases and J gave up 7 bases; unmatched junction bases: 2. CDR3 length equals 12 residues. CDR3 amino acids: CSAGLAGNEQFF. The CDR3 region has the DNA TGCAGCGCAGGACTAGCGGGAAATGAGCAGTTCTTC.

V is TRBV7-8 and J is TRBJ2-1; the D gene could be TRBD1 or TRBD2 (6 bases each). This CDR3 is 14 amino acids long. With 5 bases removed from V and 9 bases from J, the gap between germline ends came to 17 bases. The V gene's germline CDR1 is SGHVS and CDR2 FQNEAQ. CDR3 protein: CASSHSRGPSEQFF. CDR3 nucleotides: TGTGCCAGCAGCCATAGCCGGGGGCCGAGTGAGCAGTTCTTC.

The chain couples TRBV4-2 to TRBJ2-7, with TRBD2 identical over 7 bases. V lost 4 bases, J lost 0 bases, and 6 bases stayed unmatched. Germline V lookup: CDR1 LGHNA, CDR2 YNFKEQ. The CDR3 is 15 amino acids. For the CDR3, the DNA is TGTGCCAGCAGCCGGACCGGGACTAACTCCTACGAGCAGTACTTC. The encoded protein is CASSRTGTNSYEQYF.

This clonotype appeared a few times. V and J are TRBV3-1 and TRBJ1-1; no reliable D call. Germline V gene sequence: CDR1 LGHDT, CDR2 YNNKEL (reference sequence). The CDR3 runs to 14 residues. V lost 0 bases and J lost 6, with 11 bases in between. The CDR3 loop is CASSQDLRDPEAFF. Written as DNA, the CDR3 is TGTGCCAGCAGCCAAGATCTGAGGGATCCTGAAGCTTTCTTT.

This clonotype was found many times. The V gene is TRBV9, the J gene TRBJ1-2; 9 nucleotides line up with TRBD1. Germline CDR1 SGDLS, CDR2 YYNGEE. This CDR3 comprises 14 residues. The junction had 7 bases not matched to a gene; V was cut back by 3 bases and J by 7 bases. This CDR3 reads CASSARTGVGGYTF. The CDR3 coding sequence is TGTGCCAGCAGCGCGAGGACAGGGGTTGGTGGCTACACCTTC.

The table lists this clonotype with many counts. V usage is TRBV7-2 and J usage is TRBJ2-7; 9 positions agree with TRBD1. CDR1 and CDR2 (germline): SGHTA, FQGNSA. J was trimmed by 5 bases and V by 2 bases; bases with no gene match: 7. The CDR3 has 15 residues. In nucleotides, the CDR3 is TGTGCCAGCAGCTTAAGGAGGACAGGGGTGCACGAGCAGTACTTC. It codes for CASSLRRTGVHEQYF.